This T cell receptor (beta chain) was documented in a study of T cells in Graves' hyperthyroidism and ophthalmopathy (dated by TCRdb to the late 2010s). For context, the study as a whole: Peripheral blood samples were taken at initial diagnosis, before any treatment was given. To identify TCR V-J signatures that set the groups apart, the researchers used a discovery cohort of 90 to 100 patients, made up of 40 to 45 with Graves' ophthalmopathy and about 59 with stable Graves' hyperthyroidism. An independent validation cohort of under 20 hyperthyroidism patients and over 15 patients who later progressed to ophthalmopathy tested prospective prediction of ophthalmopathy. The 95 to 100 discovery patients were divided at random into training and test sets in a 7:3 ratio. The study also compared thyroid tissue and blood T-cell repertoires from roughly 6 Graves' hyperthyroidism patients. Following sampling, methimazole starting at 30 mg daily was given to hyperthyroidism patients, and high-dose intravenous methylprednisolone was given to ophthalmopathy patients. The paper describes TCR Vbeta CDR3 sequencing of 140 or so peripheral blood samples, made up of 43 ophthalmopathy patients, more than 70 hyperthyroidism patients and around 17 progressor patients.

General conclusions and limits of the study: No statistical method was used to fix the sample size in advance, and group allocation was not hidden from the investigators. Most expanded thyroid clonotypes (frequency above 0.001) were also detected in blood, a finding suggesting that blood repertoires may reflect thyroid immune responses. Ophthalmopathy was separated from stable hyperthyroidism by a 13 V-J signature model, with 85% to 90% sensitivity and roughly 81% specificity obtained in cross-validation and 80%/75% obtained in testing. In validation, the model predicted progression to ophthalmopathy a median of around six months before onset, with around 70% sensitivity and about 75% specificity.

Ophthalmopathy patients had moderately to severely active disease, with a Clinical Activity Score of 3 or more, a NOSPECS grade of 4 or more, and a disease duration of less than 3 months. Exclusion was applied to patients with uncontrolled infections, other autoimmune diseases, pregnancy or lactation. Diagnoses were established on the basis of clinical symptoms, serum thyroxine and TRAb, thyroid ultrasound, and orbital computed tomography. Ficoll-Paque density gradient centrifugation was used to isolate PBMCs from around 9.1 ml of fresh peripheral blood. Total RNA was extracted using Trizol reagent, and RNA quality was assessed on an Agilent 2100 Bioanalyzer. Trimming removed 6 bases from V and 4 bases from J; the gene matches leave 7 bases unexplained. The CDR3, cysteine through phenylalanine, is 14 amino acids long. Here the CDR3 DNA is all that survives: 42 bases in frame from base 1. This clonotype was counted many times. What this receptor recognizes is not known. Base qualities are missing; no much larger clone stands one base away.

Amplification of TCR beta CDR3 regions was carried out from RNA transcripts. For the first round of RT-PCR on the TCR CDR3, the HTBI primer set was used together with the Qiagen OneStep RT-PCR kit. The libraries were constructed in a second round of multiplex PCR and then size-selected and purified. Sequencing of the libraries was done on an Illumina HiSeq2000 using paired-end 100 bp reads. As for the authors' bioinformatics: SOAPnuke was used to process the raw data, with reads discarded if the reads contained adapters or uncalled bases, had a mean Phred below 15, or lacked an exact constant-primer or identifier match. COPE v1.2.5 was used to merge the high-quality paired reads, and each unique nucleotide sequence was defined as a clonotype. MiTCR v1.1 was used to align clonotypes to the IMGT TRBV, TRBD and TRBJ reference segments. Analysis was restricted to V-J combinations with a frequency above 0.0001, which covered about 99% of repertoires. A TCS score was defined as the ratio between F50 (clonal expansion) and ExV (chaos), using BLOSUM62-based TCRdist between CDR3 peptides within each V-J. Welch's t-statistics and random forest reduced around 520 V-J features to 10 to 15, which were used in a naive Bayes classifier (R e1071). Using fastp at Q25 and MiXCR, TCRdb reprocessed the public reads and kept productive beta chains. Rows merge per CDR3 protein into single entries with the most common DNA and genes. TCRdb, not the original authors, processed these V and J calls. This sample is represented by a few hundred thousand distinct CDR3 sequences; around 15% of them were singletons. About 21% of the sample belongs to the ten largest clones.

This clonotype was sampled from a woman aged 60-70 years with Graves' ophthalmopathy. Sequenced: blood. The rearranged chain carries TRBV12-3 or TRBV12-4 and TRBJ1-2; 8 of the junction bases match TRBD1. The CDR3 is CASRTRGQGYGYTF. In nucleotides, the sequence is TGTGCCAGCAGAACCAGGGGGCAAGGCTATGGCTACACCTTC.